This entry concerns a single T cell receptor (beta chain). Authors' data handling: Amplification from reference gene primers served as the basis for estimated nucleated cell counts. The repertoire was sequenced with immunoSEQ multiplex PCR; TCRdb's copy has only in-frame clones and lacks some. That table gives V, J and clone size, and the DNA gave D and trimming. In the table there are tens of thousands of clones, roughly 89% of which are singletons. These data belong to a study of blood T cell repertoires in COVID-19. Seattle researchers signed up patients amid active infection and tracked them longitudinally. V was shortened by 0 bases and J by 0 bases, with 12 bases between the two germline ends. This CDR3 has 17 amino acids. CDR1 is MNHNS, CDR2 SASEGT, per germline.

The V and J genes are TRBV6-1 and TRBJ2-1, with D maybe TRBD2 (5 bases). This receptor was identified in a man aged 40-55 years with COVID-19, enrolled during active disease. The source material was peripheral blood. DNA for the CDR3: TGTGCCAGCAGTGAAGCAGGTAGCGCCCTCTCCTACAATGAGCAGTTCTTC. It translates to CASSEAGSALSYNEQFF.